Sequencing of this T cell receptor (beta chain) was carried out in a study of CD8+CD57+ T cells in acquired aplastic anemia. Background on the study: Mean DNA quantity obtained from sorted CD4+ and CD8+ cells was about 3.5 ug.

Patients included in sequencing had previously demonstrated CD8+CD57+ cell expansion by flow cytometry. This clonotype was recorded many times. This CDR3 contains 15 residues. Germline assignment: CDR1 SEHNR and CDR2 FQNEAQ (reference sequence). V dropped 3 bases and J dropped 0 bases, with 9 bases sitting between them. Using genomic DNA as the template, TCR beta VDJ and CDR3 profiling was carried out. TCRdb called the reads again in MiXCR, with one record for every CDR3 protein. The table lists approximately 150,000 distinct CDR3 sequences, about half of them singletons. The V gene is TRBV7-9, the J gene TRBJ2-1, with D possibly TRBD2 on 5 matching bases. Sequencing input: sorted CD4+, CD8+, or CD8+CD57+ T cells (not recorded which) from PBMCs. This sequence was found in a human donor with aplastic anemia. The CDR3 DNA reads as TGTGCCAGCAGCTTCAGCGGTACCTCCTACAATGAGCAGTTCTTC. Its protein product is CASSFSGTSYNEQFF.